The TCR beta chain described here comes from a study of blood T cell repertoires in COVID-19. On the study more broadly: Collection of acute and convalescent COVID-19 samples took place in the United States, Italy and Spain. PBMCs, B-cell-depleted T cells, or T cells were the source of the cDNA or gDNA that made up the material.

This clone appeared a few times. While infection was still active, Seattle patients were enrolled and then followed longitudinally. Authors' analysis steps: Counts of nucleated cells, estimated from reference gene primer amplification, were obtained. Repertoires were generated with immunoSEQ multiplex PCR, while TCRdb's copy carries only in-frame clones and drops some. The V and J calls and the clone size are those of that table, but D and trimming were determined from the DNA. The sample lists roughly 180,000 clones, approximately 85% seen once, with approximately 7% in the top ten. The TCR comes from an elderly man with COVID-19, enrolled during active disease. The sample was peripheral blood.

In DNA form, the CDR3 reads TGTGCCAGCAGCCAAGGGCTACAGGCGAACACCGGGGAGCTGTTTTTT. Protein: CASSQGLQANTGELFF. The chain carries TRBV4-2 and TRBJ2-2; possibly TRBD1 for D (5 bases). The CDR3 consists of 16 residues. The V gene's germline CDR1 is LGHNA and CDR2 YNFKEQ. Trimming cost V 1 base and J 0 bases, with 9 bases left between them.